Listed below are T cell receptor beta chains from one sample, sequenced in a study of CD8 T cells in Susac syndrome. MiXCR, applied by TCRdb to the immunoSEQ multiplex PCR reads, yields one record per CDR3 protein. The profile shows around 140,000 distinct CDR3 sequences, around 86% of them singletons. Material: CD8+ T cells from PBMCs. The receptors come from a human donor with multiple sclerosis. The CDR3 runs from the conserved cysteine through the conserved F or W. Part of the rows lack a size; the others show once, few, many or a class for expanded clones.

>.|TRBV19
CASMRLSNTEAFF
>.|TRBV24-1
CATSDQREASYNEQFF
>.|TRBV19
CASSMGQSVRWAFF
>.|TRBV2
CASAPRDRRSYEQYF
>.|TRBV4-1
CASSQEPHEQYF
>few|TRBV4-1
CASSQWGYGYTF
>.|TRBV24-1
CATSDLTGGKFGRELFF
>.|TRBV19
CASSDHKNTGELFF
>.|TRBV11-2
CASSLEPGVRETQYF
>.|TRBV5-1
CASSLAGYEQFF
>.|TRBV30
CAWSVGGFGSYEQYF
>.|TRBV4-3
CASSREEVGSEAFF
>few|TRBV12-3/TRBV12-4
CASSLGGLAGGNEQFF
>few|TRBV7-2
CASRFGRGRSETQYF
>.|TRBV27
CASSPHRAGELFF
>.|TRBV2
CASSKGNQPQHF
>.|TRBV7-9
CASSPRDSETDTQYF
>.|TRBV5-8
CASSLDYSRGEQYF
>few|TRBV6-1
CASSGRDRRAGELFF
>.|TRBV25-1
CASSEGGQGAEGYTF
>.|TRBV6-5
CASSRQAITQEAQYF
>.|TRBV19
CASRTGMGDTQYF
>once|TRBV12-3/TRBV12-4
CASREDIIMNTEAFF
>.|TRBV30
CAWNSQIPNTEAFF
>.|TRBV19
CASSTRRALAAKNIQYF
>.|TRBV12-3/TRBV12-4
CASKDTDTQYF
>.|TRBV4-1
CASGQSTDTQYF
>few|TRBV5-1
CASSDRVGDTQYF
>.|TRBV27
CASSFGGKLFF
>.|TRBV12-3/TRBV12-4
CASSWSYRGQGDQETQYF
>.|TRBV7-9
CASSLVSSSPIYEQYF
>.|TRBV24-1
CATSDPSASGKNEQFF